Reported below is one T cell receptor beta chain. RNA transcripts yielded amplified TCR beta CDR3 regions. Second-round multiplex PCR came after first-round RT-PCR with HTBI primers. TCRdb processed the multiplex PCR reads anew with MiXCR; each CDR3 protein has one entry. The data show about 39,000 distinct CDR3 sequences, with 45% to 55% seen just once and roughly 25% held by the top ten. This entry belongs to a study of Graves' ophthalmopathy and Graves' hyperthyroidism. Hyperthyroidism is called stable when no ophthalmopathy develops within 18 months of follow-up. Patients were excluded if they had other autoimmune diseases or uncontrolled infections, and likewise if pregnancy or lactation applied. Material for sequencing was peripheral blood. The sequence was collected from an adult woman with stable Graves' hyperthyroidism.

CDR3 in amino acids: CASSPGTGRAFF. For the CDR3, the DNA is TGTGCCAGCAGCCCCGGGACAGGGAGAGCTTTCTTT. The rearrangement links TRBV9 to TRBJ1-1, with TRBD1 matching over 9 bases. Per the germline V gene, CDR1 is SGDLS and CDR2 is YYNGEE. V shed 4 bases, J shed 10 bases, and the junction held 5 bases outside the gene matches. The CDR3 runs to 12 residues.